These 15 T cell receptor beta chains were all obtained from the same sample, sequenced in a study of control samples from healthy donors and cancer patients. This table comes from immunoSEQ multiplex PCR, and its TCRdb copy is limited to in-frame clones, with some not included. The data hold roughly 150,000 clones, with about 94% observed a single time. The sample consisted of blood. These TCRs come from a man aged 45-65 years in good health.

CDR3 amino acids: CASSTGGTEAFF. The CDR3 nucleotides read TGCGCCAGTTCAACGGGGGGGACTGAAGCTTTCTTT. This rearrangement joins TRBV10-1 to TRBJ1-1; maybe TRBD1 (5 bases). The germline CDR1 and CDR2 sequences are WNHNN and SYGVQD (reference sequence). This CDR3 has 12 amino acids. V lost 9 bases to trimming and J lost 5 bases, with 13 bases between them.

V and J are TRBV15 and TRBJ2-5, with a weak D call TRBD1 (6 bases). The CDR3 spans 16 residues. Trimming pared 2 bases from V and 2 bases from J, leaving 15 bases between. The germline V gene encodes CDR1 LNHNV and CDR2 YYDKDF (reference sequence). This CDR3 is CATSRNAVGAQETQYF. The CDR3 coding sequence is TGTGCCACCAGCAGAAATGCGGTGGGGGCGCAAGAGACCCAGTACTTC.

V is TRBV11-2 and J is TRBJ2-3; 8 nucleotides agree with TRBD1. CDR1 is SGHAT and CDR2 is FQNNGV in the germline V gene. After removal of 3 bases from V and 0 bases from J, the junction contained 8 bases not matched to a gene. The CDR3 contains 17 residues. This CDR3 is CASSFATTGASTDTQYF. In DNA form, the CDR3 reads TGTGCCAGCAGCTTCGCCACGACAGGGGCTAGCACAGATACGCAGTATTTT.

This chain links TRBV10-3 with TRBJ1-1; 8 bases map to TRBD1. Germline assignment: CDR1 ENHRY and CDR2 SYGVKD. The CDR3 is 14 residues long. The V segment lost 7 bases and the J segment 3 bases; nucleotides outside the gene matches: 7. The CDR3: CAIKEQGEYTEAFF. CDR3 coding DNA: TGTGCCATCAAAGAACAGGGGGAATACACTGAAGCTTTCTTT.

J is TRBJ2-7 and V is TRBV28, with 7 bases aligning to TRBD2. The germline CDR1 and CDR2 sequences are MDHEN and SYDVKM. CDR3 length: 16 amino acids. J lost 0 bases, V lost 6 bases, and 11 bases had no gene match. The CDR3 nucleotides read TGTGCCAGCAGCTACATACTAGCGAGAAGCTCCTACGAGCAGTACTTC. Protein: CASSYILARSSYEQYF.

Here the CDR3 reads CASSTVRTGEKAFF. CDR3 nucleotides: TGTGCCAGCAGTACAGTCAGGACAGGGGAGAAAGCTTTCTTT. The chain is built from TRBV6-2 or TRBV6-3 and TRBJ1-1; 9 positions match TRBD1. The CDR3 length is 14 residues. V lost 5 bases to trimming and J lost 9 bases; unmatched junction nucleotides: 10. The germline gives CDR1 MNHEY, CDR2 SVGEGT.

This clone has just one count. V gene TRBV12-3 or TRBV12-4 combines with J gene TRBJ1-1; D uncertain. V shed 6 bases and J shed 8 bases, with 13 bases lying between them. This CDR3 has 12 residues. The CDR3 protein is CASSYRRGEAFF. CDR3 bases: TGTGCCAGCAGCTATCGACGAGGGGAAGCTTTCTTT.

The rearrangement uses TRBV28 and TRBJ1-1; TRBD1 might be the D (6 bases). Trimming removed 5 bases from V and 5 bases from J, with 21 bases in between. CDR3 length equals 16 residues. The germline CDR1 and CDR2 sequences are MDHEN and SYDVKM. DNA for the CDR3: TGTGCCAGCAGTCCCGGGGGCGTAAGTCCGGGGACTGAAGCTTTCTTT. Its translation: CASSPGGVSPGTEAFF.

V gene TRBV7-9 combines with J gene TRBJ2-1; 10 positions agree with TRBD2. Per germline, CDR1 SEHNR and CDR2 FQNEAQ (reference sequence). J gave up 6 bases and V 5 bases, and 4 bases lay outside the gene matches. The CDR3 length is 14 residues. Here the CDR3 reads CASSQGLASNEQFF. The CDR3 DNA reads TGTGCCAGCAGCCAGGGACTAGCGAGCAATGAGCAGTTCTTC.

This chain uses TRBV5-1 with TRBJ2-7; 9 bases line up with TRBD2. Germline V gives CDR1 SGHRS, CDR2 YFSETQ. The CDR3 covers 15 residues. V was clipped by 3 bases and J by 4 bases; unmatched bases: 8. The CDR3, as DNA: TGCGCCAGCAGCTGGCTAGCGGGGAGGGGGTACGAGCAGTACTTC. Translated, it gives CASSWLAGRGYEQYF.

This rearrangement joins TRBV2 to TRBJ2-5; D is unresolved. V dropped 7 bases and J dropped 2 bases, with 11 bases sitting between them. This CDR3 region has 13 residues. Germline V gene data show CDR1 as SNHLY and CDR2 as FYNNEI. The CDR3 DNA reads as TGTGCCAGCACGGTGGGCCGACAAGAGACCCAGTACTTC. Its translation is CASTVGRQETQYF.

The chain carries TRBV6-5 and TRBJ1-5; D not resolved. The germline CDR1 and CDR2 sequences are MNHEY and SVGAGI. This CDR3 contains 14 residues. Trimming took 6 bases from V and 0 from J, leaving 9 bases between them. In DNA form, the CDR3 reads TGTGCCAGCAGGCGGAGTGTTAGCAATCAGCCCCAGCATTTT. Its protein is CASRRSVSNQPQHF.

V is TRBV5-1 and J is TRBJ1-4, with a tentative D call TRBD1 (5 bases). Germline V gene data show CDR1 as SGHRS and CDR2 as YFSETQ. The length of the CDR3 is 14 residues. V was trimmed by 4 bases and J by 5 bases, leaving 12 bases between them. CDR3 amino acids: CASSQGTENEKLFF. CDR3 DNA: TGCGCCAGCAGCCAAGGGACGGAGAATGAAAAACTGTTTTTT.

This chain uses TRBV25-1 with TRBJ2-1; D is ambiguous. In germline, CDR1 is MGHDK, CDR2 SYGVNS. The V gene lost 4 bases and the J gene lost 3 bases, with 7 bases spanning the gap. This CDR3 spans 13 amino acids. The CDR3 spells CASSGANYNEQFF. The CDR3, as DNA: TGTGCCAGCAGTGGAGCCAACTACAATGAGCAGTTCTTC.

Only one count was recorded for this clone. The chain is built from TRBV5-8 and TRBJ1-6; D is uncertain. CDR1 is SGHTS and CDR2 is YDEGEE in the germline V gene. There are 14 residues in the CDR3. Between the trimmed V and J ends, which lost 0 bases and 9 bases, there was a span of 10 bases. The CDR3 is CASSLGRFGSPLHF. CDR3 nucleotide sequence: TGTGCCAGCAGCTTGGGCCGTTTTGGTTCACCCCTCCACTTT.